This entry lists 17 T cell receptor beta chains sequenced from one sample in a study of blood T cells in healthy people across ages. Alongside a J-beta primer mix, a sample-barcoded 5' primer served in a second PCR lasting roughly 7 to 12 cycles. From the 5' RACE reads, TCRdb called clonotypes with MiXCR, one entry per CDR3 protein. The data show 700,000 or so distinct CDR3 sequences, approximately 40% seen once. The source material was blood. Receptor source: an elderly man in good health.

In DNA form, the CDR3 reads TGCAGTGCTAGACCGCGGGGTAGCACAGATACGCAGTATTTT. It is translated as CSARPRGSTDTQYF. The V call is TRBV20-1, the J call TRBJ2-3; tentatively, D is TRBD2 (6 bases). This CDR3 spans 14 amino acids. The germline CDR1 and CDR2 sequences are DFQATT and SNEGSKA (reference sequence). Trimming stripped 2 bases from V and 0 bases from J, with 9 bases between.

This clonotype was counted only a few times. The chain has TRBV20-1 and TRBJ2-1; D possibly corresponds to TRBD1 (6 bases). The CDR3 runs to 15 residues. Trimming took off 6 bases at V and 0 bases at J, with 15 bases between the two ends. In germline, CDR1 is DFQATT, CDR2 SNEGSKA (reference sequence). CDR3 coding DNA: TGCAGTGCCACAGACAGGAAGAGCTCCTACAATGAGCAGTTCTTC. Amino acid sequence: CSATDRKSSYNEQFF.

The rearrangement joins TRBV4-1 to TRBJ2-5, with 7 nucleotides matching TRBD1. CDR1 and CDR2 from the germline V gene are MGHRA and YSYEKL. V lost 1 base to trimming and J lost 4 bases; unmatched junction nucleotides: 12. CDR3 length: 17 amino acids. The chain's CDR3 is CASSQGPNRGRTETQYF. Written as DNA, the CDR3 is TGCGCCAGCAGCCAAGGGCCCAACAGGGGTAGGACAGAGACCCAGTACTTC.

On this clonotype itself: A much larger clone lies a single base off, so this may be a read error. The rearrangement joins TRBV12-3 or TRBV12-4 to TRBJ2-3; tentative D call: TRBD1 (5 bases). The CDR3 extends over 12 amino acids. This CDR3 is CASGLGVNTQYF. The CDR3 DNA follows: TGTGCCAGCGGTTTAGGGGTAAATACGCAGTATTTT.

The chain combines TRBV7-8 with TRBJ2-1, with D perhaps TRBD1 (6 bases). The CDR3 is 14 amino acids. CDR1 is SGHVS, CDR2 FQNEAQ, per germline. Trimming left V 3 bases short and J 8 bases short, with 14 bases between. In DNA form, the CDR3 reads TGTGCCAGCAGCTTTAACAGGGATAACTATGAGCAGTTCTTC. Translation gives CASSFNRDNYEQFF.

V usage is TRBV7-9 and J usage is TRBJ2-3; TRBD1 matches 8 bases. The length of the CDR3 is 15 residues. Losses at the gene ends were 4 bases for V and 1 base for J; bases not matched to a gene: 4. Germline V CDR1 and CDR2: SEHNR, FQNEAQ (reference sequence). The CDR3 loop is CASSSDRAGTDTQYF. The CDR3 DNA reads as TGTGCCAGCAGCTCGGACAGGGCAGGCACAGATACGCAGTATTTT.

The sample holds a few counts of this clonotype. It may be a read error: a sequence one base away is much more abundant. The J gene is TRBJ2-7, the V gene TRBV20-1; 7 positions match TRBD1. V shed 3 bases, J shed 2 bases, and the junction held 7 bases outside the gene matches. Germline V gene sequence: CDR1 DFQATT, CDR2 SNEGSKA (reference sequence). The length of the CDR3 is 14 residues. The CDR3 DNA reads TGCAGTGCTAGTCTAGTGACAGGGACCTACGAGCAGTACTTC. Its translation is CSASLVTGTYEQYF.

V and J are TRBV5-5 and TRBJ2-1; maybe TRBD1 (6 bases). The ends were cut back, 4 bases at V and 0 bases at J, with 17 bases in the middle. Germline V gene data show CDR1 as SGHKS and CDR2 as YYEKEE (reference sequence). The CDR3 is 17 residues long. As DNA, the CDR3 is TGTGCCAGCAGCATATCAGGGGTCCCGAGCTCCTACAATGAGCAGTTCTTC. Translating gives CASSISGVPSSYNEQFF.

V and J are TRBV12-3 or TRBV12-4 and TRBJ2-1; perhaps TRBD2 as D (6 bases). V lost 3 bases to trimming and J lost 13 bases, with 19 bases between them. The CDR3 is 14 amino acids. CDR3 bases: TGTGCCAGCAGTTTGGCGGAGGGCAAAGAGACCCAGTTCTTC. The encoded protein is CASSLAEGKETQFF.

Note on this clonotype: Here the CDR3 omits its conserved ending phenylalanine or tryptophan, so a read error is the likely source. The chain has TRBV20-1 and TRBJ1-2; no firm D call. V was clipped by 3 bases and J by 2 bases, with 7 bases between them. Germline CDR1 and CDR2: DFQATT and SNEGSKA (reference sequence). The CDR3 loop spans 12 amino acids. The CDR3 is CSASDNNYGYTS. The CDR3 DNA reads TGCAGTGCTAGTGACAACAACTATGGCTACACCTCC.

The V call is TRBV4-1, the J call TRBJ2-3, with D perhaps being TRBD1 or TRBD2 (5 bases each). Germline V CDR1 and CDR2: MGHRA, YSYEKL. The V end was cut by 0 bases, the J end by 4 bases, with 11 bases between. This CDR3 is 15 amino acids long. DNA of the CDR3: TGCGCCAGCAGCCAAGATGGGACCGGAGCAGATACGCAGTATTTT. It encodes CASSQDGTGADTQYF.

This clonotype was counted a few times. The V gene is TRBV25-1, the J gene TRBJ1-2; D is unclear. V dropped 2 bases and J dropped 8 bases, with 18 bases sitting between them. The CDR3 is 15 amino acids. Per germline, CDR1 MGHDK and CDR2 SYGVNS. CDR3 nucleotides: TGTGCCAGCAGTGAAACCGGTTTCCTACCCTGGGGCTACACCTTC. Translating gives CASSETGFLPWGYTF.

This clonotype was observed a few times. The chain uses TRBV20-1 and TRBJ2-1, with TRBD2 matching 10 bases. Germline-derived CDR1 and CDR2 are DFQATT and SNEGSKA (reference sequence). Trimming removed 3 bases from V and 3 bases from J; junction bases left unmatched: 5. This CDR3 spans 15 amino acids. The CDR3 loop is CSARPGTSVYNEQFF. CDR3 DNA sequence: TGCAGTGCTAGGCCTGGGACTAGCGTCTACAATGAGCAGTTCTTC.

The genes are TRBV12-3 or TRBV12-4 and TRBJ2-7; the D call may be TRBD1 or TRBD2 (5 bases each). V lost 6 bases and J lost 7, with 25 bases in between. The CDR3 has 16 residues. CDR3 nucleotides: TGTGCCAGCAGACTGGGTGGGGCTAGCTCCTACAATGAGCAGTACTTC. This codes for CASRLGGASSYNEQYF.

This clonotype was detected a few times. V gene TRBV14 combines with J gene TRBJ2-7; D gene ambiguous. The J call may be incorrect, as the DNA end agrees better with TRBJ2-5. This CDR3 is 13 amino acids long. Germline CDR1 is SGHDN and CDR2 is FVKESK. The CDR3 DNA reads TGTGCCAGCAGCACAAATCTGAGGGAGACCCAGTACTTC. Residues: CASSTNLRETQYF.

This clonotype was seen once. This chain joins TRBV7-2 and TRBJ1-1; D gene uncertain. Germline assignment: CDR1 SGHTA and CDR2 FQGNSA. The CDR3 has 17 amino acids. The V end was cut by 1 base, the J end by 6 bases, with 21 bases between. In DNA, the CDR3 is TGTGCCAGCAGCTTAGGGGGTGAAGGGCCTGGTTTCGCTGAAGCTTTCTTT. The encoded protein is CASSLGGEGPGFAEAFF.

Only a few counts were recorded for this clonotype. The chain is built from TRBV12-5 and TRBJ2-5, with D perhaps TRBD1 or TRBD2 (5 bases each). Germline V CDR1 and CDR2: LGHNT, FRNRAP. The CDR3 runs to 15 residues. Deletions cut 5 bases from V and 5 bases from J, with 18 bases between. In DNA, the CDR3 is TGTGCTAGTGGTCCGCCCGGGCCCTGGGGGGAGACCCAGTACTTC. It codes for CASGPPGPWGETQYF. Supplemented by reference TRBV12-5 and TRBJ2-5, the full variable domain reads DARVTQTPRHKVTEMGQEVTMRCQPILGHNTVFWYRQTMMQGLELLAYFRNRAPLDDSGMPKDRFSAEMPDATLATLKIQPSEPRDSAVYFCASGPPGPWGETQYFGPGTRLLVL.